The text below deals with one T cell receptor (beta chain). This record belongs to a study of OX40 agonist ivuxolimab in advanced cancers. Libraries were prepared by immunoSEQ multiplex PCR; TCRdb keeps only in-frame clonotypes and omits some of them. The data hold tens of thousands of clones, with roughly four fifths observed a single time. This CDR3 spans 16 amino acids. Germline loops: CDR1 SEHNR, CDR2 FQNEAQ (reference sequence). V was cut by 1 base and J by 5 bases, with 17 bases left in between. The sample consisted of CD4+ or CD8+ T cells sorted from blood, taken in a trial of the OX40 agonist ivuxolimab. V is TRBV7-9 and J is TRBJ2-5; D might be TRBD2 (6 bases). The clonotype comes from an adult with an advanced solid tumor such as melanoma, head and neck, liver or kidney cancer. The CDR3 DNA reads TGTGCCAGCAGCTTAGGGCACTTAGCGGAGGGGGAGACCCAGTACTTC. Protein sequence: CASSLGHLAEGETQYF.